This T cell receptor (beta chain) was retrieved from a study of T cells in localized non-small cell lung cancer. V dropped 2 bases and J dropped 8 bases, with 9 bases sitting between them. The CDR3 is 12 residues long. Germline V gene lookup returns CDR1 SGHVS and CDR2 FQNEAQ. Libraries were prepared by immunoSEQ multiplex PCR; TCRdb keeps only in-frame clonotypes and omits some of them. The repertoire includes around 94,000 clones, 87% of them detected once, and over 12% sits in the top ten. The clonotype comes from a man aged 35 to 70 with stage I squamous cell lung carcinoma. Sequencing was performed on peripheral blood, taken before any cancer treatment. The chain recombines TRBV7-8 with TRBJ1-2; D is unresolved. CDR3 region: CASSLNWEGYTF. DNA for the CDR3: TGTGCCAGCAGCTTAAATTGGGAGGGCTACACCTTC.